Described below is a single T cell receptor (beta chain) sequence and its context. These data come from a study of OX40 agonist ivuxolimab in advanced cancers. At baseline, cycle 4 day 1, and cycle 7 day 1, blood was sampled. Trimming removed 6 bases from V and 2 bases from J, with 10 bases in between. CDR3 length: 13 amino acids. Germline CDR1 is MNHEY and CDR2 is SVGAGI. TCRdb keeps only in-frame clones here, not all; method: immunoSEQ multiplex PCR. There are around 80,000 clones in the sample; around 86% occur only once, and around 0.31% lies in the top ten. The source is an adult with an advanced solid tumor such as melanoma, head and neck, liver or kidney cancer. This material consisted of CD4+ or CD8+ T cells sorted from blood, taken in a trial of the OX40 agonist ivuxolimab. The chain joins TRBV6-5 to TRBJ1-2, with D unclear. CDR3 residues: CASSGSSNYGYTF. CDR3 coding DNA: TGTGCCAGCAGCGGGAGCTCCAACTATGGCTACACCTTC.